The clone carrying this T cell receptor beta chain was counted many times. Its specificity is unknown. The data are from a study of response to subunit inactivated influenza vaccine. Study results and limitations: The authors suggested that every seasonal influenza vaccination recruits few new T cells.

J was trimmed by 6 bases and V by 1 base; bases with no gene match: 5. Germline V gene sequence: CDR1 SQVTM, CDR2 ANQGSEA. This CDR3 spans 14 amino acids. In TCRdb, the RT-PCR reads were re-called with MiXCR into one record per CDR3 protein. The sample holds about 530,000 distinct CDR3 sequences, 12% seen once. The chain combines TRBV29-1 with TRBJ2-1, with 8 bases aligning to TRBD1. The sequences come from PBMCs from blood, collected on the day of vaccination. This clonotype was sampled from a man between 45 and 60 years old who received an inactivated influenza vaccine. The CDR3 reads CSVEGQGTINEQFF. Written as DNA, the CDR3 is TGCAGCGTTGAAGGACAGGGGACGATCAATGAGCAGTTCTTC.